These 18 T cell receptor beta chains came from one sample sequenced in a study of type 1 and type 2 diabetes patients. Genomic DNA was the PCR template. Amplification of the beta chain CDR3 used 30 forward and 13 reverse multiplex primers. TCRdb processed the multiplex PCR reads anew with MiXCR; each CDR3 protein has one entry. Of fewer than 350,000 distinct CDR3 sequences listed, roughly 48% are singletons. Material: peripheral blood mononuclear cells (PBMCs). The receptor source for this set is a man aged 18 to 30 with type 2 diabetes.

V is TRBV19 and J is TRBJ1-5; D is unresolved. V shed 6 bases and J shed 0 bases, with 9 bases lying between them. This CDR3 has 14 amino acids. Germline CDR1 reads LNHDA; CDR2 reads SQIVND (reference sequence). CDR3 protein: CASRSFYSNQPQHF. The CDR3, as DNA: TGTGCCAGTAGGTCGTTCTATAGCAATCAGCCCCAGCATTTT.

As DNA, the CDR3 is TGTGCCAGCAGTCGGCAGTTCAACTACGAGCAGTACTTC. Translating gives CASSRQFNYEQYF. The genes are TRBV6-5 and TRBJ2-7; D unclear. The germline V gene encodes CDR1 MNHEY and CDR2 SVGAGI. Trimming stripped 5 bases from V and 3 bases from J, with 11 bases between. The CDR3 covers 13 residues.

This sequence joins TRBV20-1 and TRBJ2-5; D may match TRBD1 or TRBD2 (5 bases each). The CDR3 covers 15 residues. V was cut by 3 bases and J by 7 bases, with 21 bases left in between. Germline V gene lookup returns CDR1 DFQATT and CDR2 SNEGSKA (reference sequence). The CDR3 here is CSARTGTSFFATQYF. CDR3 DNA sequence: TGCAGTGCTAGGACCGGGACCTCTTTCTTCGCGACCCAGTACTTC.

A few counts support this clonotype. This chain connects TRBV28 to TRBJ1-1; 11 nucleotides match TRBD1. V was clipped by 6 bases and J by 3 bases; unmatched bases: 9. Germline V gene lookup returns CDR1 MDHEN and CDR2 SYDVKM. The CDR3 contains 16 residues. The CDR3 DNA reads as TGTGCCAGCAGGACCGGGACAGGGGGAACTCACACTGAAGCTTTCTTT. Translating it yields CASRTGTGGTHTEAFF.

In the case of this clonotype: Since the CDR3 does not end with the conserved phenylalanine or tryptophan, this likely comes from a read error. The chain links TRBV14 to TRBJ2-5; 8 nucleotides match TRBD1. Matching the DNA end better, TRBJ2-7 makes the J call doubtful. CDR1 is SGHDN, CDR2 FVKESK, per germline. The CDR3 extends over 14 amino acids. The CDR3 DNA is TGTGCCAGCAGCAAACAGGGGGGCTCCTACGAGCAGTACCTC. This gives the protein CASSKQGGSYEQYL.

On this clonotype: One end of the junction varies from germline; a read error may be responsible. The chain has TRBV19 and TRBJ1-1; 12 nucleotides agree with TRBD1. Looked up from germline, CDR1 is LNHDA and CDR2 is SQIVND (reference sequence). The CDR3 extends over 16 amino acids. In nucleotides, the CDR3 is TGTGCCAGTAGTCCCCGGGACAGGGGGCTCAGCACTGAGGCTTTCTTT. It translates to CASSPRDRGLSTEAFF.

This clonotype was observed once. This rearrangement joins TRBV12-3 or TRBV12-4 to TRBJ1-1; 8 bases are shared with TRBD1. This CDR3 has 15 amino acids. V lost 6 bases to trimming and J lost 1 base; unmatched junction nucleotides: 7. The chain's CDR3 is CASRGQTGANTEAFF. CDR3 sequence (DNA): TGTGCCAGCAGAGGACAGACAGGGGCGAACACTGAAGCTTTCTTT.

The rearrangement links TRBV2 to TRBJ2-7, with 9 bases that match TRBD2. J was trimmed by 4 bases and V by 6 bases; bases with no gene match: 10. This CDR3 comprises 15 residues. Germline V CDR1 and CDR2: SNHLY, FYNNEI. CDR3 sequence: CASSLRAGGVYEQYF. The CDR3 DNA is TGTGCCAGCAGCCTGCGGGCGGGAGGGGTGTACGAGCAGTACTTC.

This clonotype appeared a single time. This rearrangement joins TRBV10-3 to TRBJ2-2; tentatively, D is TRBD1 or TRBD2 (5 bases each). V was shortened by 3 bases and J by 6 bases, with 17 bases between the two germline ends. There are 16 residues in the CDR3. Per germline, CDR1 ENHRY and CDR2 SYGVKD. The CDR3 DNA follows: TGTGCCATCAGTGAACCCGGGGCACTCGGGGCCGGGGAGCTGTTTTTT. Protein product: CAISEPGALGAGELFF.

The CDR3 nucleotides are TGTGCCAGCAGCCCCCGGACTAGCGTAAATGAGCAGTTCTTC. Translated: CASSPRTSVNEQFF. This rearrangement joins TRBV11-2 to TRBJ2-1; 9 nucleotides align to TRBD2. Germline CDR1 reads SGHAT; CDR2 reads FQNNGV. This CDR3 has 14 amino acids. The V segment lost 5 bases and the J segment 7 bases; nucleotides outside the gene matches: 6.

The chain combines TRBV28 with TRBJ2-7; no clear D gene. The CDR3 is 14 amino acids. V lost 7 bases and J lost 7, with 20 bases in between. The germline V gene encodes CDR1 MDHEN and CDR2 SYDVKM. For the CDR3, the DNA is TGTGCCAGCACCTCATGGACGGGTACAAGGGAGCAGTACTTC. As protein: CASTSWTGTREQYF. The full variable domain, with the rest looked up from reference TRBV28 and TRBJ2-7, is DVKVTQSSRYLVKRTGEKVFLECVQDMDHENMFWYRQDPGLGLRLIYFSYDVKMKEKGDIPEGYSVSREKKERFSLILESASTNQTSMYLCASTSWTGTREQYFGPGTRLTVT.

The CDR3 nucleotides read TGTGCCAGCAGCTTAGCGGGAGGGCCGGTGGAGACCCAGTACTTC. Translated: CASSLAGGPVETQYF. The chain employs TRBV12-5 and TRBJ2-5; TRBD2 matches at 11 bases. The CDR3 sequence is 15 residues long. CDR1 is LGHNT, CDR2 FRNRAP, per germline.

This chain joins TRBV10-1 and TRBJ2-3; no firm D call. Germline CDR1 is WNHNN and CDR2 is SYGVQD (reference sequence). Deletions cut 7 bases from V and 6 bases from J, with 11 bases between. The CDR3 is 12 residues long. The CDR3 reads CASMGLPDTQYF. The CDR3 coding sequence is TGCGCCAGCATGGGTCTCCCCGATACGCAGTATTTT.

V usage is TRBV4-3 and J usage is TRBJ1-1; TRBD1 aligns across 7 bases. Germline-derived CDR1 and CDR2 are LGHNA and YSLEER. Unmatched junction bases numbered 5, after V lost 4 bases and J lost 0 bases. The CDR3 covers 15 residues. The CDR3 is CASSPLGQVNTEAFF. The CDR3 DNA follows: TGCGCCAGCAGCCCCCTAGGACAGGTGAACACTGAAGCTTTCTTT.

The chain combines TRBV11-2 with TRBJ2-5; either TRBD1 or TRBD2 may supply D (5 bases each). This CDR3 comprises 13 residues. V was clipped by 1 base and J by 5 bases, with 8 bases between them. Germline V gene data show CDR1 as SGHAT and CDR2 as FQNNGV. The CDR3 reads CASSLVGRETQYF. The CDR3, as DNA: TGTGCCAGCAGCTTAGTGGGACGGGAGACCCAGTACTTC.

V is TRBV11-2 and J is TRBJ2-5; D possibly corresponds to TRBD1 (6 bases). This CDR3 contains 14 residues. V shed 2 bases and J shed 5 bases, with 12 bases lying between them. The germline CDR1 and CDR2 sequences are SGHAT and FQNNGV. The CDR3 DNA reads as TGTGCCAGCAGCTTAACAACAGGGTTGGAGACCCAGTACTTC. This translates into CASSLTTGLETQYF.

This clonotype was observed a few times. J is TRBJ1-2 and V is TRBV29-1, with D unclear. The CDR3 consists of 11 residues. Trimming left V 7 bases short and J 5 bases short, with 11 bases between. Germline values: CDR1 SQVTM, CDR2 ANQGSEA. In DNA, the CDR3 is TGCAGCGACCGGACCAAGTATGGCTACACCTTC. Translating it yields CSDRTKYGYTF.

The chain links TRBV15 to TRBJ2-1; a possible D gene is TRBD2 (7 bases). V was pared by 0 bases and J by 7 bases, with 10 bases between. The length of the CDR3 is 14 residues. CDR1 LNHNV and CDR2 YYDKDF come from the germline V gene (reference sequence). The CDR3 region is CATSREEGGNEQFF. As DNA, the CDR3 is TGTGCCACCAGCAGAGAGGAGGGGGGGAATGAGCAGTTCTTC.